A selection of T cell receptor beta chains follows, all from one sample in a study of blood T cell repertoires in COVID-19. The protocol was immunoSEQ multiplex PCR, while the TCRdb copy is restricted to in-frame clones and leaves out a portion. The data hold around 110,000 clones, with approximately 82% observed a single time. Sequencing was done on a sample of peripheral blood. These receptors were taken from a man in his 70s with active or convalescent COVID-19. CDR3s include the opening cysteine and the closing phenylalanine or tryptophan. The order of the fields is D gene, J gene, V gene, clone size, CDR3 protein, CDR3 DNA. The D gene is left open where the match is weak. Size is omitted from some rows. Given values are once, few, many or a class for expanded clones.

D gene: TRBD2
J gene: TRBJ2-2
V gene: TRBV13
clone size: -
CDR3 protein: CASSLGAGGTTGELFF
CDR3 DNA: TGTGCCAGCAGCTTAGGTGCGGGAGGTACCACCGGGGAGCTGTTTTTT

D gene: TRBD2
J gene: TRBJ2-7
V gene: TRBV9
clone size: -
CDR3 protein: CASSASGATSLVEQYF
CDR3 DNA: TGTGCCAGCAGCGCCAGCGGGGCGACGAGCTTGGTCGAGCAGTACTTC

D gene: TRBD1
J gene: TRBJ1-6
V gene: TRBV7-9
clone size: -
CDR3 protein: CASSLTSTGSPLHF
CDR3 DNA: TGTGCCAGCAGCTTAACCTCGACAGGGTCACCCCTCCACTTT

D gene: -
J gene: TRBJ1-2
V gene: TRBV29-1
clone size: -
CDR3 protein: CSVEGGFSYGYTF
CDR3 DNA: TGCAGCGTTGAAGGGGGCTTTAGCTATGGCTACACCTTC

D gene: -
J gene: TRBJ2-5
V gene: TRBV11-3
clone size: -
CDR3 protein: CASSERSQGSGKTQYF
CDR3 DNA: TGTGCCAGCAGCGAACGCTCACAGGGAAGCGGGAAGACCCAGTACTTC

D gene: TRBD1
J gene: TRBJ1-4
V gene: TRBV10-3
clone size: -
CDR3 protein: CASTGGEGEKLFF
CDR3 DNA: TGTGCCAGCACAGGGGGCGAGGGTGAAAAACTGTTTTTT

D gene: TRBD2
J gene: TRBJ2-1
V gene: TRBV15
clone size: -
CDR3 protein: CATSRGLSGGYNEQFF
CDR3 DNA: TGTGCCACCAGCAGGGGACTTAGCGGGGGCTACAATGAGCAGTTCTTC

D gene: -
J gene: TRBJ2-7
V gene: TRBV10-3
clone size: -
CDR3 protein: CAISAGDQSSYEQYF
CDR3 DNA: TGTGCCATCAGTGCCGGGGATCAGAGCTCCTACGAGCAGTACTTC

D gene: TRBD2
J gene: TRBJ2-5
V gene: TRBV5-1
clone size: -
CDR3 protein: CASSPQGTSQETQYF
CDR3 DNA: TGCGCCAGCTCACCTCAAGGGACTAGCCAAGAGACCCAGTACTTC

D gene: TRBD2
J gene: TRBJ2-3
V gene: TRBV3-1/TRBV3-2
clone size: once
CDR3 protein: CASSPSLGLVTDTQYF
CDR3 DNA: TGTGCCAGCAGCCCGTCTCTGGGACTAGTGACAGATACGCAGTATTTT

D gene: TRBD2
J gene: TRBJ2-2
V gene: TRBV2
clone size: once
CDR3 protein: CASRTGLAGGSNTGELFF
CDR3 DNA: TGTGCCAGCAGAACCGGACTAGCGGGGGGATCGAACACCGGGGAGCTGTTTTTT

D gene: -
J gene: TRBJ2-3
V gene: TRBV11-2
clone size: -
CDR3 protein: CASSLRNGATDTQYF
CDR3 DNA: TGTGCCAGCAGCTTAAGGAACGGAGCCACAGATACGCAGTATTTT

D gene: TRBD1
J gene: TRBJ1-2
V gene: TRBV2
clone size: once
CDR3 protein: CASSGGTANYGYTF
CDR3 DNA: TGTGCCAGCAGTGGAGGGACAGCCAACTATGGCTACACCTTC

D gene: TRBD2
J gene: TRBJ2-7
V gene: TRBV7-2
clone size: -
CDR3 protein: CASSPGRSGIRSYEQYF
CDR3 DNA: TGTGCCAGCAGCCCCGGGAGGAGCGGTATCCGATCCTACGAGCAGTACTTC

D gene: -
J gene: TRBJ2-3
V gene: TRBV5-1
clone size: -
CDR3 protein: CASSLAGRQGDTQYF
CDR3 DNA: TGCGCCAGCAGCTTGGCCGGCCGCCAGGGGGATACGCAGTATTTT

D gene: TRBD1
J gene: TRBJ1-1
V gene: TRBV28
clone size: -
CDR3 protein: CASLAPGGRTEAFF
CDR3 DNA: TGTGCCAGCCTCGCACCAGGGGGCAGGACTGAAGCTTTCTTT

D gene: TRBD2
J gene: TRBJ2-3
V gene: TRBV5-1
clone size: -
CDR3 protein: CASSLGTSGGATDTQYF
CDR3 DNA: TGCGCCAGCAGCTTAGGGACTAGCGGGGGGGCCACAGATACGCAGTATTTT

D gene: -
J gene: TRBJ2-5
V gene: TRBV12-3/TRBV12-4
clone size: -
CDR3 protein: CASSLMLGETQYF
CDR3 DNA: TGTGCCAGCAGTCTAATGCTCGGAGAGACCCAGTACTTC

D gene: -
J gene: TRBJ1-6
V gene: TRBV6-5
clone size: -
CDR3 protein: CASRGAINSPLHF
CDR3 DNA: TGTGCCAGCAGGGGGGCTATTAATTCACCCCTCCACTTT

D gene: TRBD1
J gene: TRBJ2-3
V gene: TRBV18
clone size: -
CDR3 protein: CASSYRRGNTDTQYF
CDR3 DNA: TGTGCCAGCTCATACCGCAGGGGGAACACAGATACGCAGTATTTT